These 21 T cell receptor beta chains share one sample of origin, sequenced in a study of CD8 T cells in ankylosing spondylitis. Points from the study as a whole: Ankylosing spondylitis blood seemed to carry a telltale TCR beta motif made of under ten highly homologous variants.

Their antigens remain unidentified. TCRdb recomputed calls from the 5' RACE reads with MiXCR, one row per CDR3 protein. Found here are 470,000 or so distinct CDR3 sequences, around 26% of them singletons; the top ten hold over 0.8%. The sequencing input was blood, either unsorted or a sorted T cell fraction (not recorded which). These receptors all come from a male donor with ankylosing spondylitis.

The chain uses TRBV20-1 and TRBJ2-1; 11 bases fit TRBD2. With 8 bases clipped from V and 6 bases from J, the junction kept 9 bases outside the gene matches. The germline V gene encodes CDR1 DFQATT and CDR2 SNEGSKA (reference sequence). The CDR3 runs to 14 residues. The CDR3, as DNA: TGCAGTCACCATAGCGGGAGGGCCGGCAATGAGCAGTTCTTC. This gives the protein CSHHSGRAGNEQFF.

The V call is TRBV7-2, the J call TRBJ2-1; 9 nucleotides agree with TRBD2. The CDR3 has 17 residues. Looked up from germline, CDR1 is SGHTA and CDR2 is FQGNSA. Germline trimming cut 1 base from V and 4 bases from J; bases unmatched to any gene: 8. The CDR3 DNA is TGTGCCAGCAGCTTAGTTATGACTAGCGGAAGTTACAATGAGCAGTTCTTC. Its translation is CASSLVMTSGSYNEQFF.

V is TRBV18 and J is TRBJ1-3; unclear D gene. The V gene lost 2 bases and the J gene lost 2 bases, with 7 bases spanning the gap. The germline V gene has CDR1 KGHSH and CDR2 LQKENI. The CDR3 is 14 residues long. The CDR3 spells CASSPKQAGNTIYF. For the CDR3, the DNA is TGTGCCAGCTCACCAAAGCAGGCTGGAAACACCATATATTTT.

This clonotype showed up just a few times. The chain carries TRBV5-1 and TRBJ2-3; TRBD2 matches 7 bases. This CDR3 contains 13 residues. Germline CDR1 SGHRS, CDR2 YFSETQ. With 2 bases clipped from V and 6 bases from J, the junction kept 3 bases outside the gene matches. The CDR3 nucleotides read TGCGCCAGCAGCTTTACTAGCGAGGATACGCAGTATTTT. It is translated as CASSFTSEDTQYF.

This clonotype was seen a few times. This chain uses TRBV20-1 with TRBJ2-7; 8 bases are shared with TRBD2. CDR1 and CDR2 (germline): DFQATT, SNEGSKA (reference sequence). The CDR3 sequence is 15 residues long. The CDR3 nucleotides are TGCAGCGCCCGCCCAGCGGGAGTTCCTTCGGGCGAGCAGTACTTC. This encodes CSARPAGVPSGEQYF.

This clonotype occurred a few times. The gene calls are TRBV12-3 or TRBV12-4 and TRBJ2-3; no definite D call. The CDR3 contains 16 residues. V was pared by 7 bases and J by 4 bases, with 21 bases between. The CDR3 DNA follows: TGTGCCAGCACCCCTTTCCCCTCCCCCGGTTCAGATACGCAGTATTTT. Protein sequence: CASTPFPSPGSDTQYF.

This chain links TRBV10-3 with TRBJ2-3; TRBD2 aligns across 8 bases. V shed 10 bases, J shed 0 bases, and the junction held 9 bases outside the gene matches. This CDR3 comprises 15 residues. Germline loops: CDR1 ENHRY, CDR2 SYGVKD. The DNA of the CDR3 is TGTGCCACTCGGGGGGCTAGCGGGAGCACAGATACGCAGTATTTT. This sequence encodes CATRGASGSTDTQYF.

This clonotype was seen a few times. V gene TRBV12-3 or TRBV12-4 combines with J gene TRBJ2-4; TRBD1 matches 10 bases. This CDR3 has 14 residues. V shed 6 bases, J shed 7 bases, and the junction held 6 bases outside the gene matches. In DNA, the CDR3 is TGTGCCAGCAGGGCCGGGACAGGGGCCAACATTCAGTACTTC. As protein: CASRAGTGANIQYF.

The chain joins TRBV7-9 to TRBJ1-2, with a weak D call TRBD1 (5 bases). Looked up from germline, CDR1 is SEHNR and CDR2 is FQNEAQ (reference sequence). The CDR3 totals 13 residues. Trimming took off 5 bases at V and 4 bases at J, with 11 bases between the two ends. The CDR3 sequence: CASSLQASYGYTF. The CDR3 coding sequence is TGTGCCAGCAGCCTACAGGCCTCCTATGGCTACACCTTC.

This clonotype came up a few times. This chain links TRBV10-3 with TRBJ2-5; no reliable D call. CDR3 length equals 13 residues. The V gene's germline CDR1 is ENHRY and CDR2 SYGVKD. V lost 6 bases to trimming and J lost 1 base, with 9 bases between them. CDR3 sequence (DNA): TGTGCCATCAGCCGGGCAGTCCAAGAGACCCAGTACTTC. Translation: CAISRAVQETQYF.

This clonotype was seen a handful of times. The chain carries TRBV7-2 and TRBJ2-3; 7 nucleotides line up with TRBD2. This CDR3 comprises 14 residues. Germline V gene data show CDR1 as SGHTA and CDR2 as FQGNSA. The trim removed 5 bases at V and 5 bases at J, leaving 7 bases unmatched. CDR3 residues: CASSPAGLLDTQYF. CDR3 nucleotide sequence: TGTGCCAGCAGCCCAGCGGGGCTCCTAGATACGCAGTATTTT.

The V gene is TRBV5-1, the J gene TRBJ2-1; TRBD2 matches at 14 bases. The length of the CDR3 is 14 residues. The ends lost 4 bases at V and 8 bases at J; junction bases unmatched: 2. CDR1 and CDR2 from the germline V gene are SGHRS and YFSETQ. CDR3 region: CASSGTSGSHEQFF. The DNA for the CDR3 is TGCGCCAGCAGCGGGACTAGCGGGAGCCATGAGCAGTTCTTC.

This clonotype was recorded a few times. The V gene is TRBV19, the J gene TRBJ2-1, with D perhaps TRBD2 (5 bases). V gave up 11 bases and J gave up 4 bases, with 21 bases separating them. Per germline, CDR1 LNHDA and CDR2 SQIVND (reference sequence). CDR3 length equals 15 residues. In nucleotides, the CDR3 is TGTGCCTGCGGACTCTTAGCGCAGCGGTACAATGAGCAGTTCTTC. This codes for CACGLLAQRYNEQFF.

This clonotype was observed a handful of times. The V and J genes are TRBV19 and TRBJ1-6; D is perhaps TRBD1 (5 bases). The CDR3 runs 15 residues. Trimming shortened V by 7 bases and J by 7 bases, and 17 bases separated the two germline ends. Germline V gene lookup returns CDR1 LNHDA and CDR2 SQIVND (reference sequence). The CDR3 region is CASTISWGYNSPLHF. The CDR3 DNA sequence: TGTGCCAGTACCATTTCTTGGGGGTACAATTCACCCCTCCACTTT.

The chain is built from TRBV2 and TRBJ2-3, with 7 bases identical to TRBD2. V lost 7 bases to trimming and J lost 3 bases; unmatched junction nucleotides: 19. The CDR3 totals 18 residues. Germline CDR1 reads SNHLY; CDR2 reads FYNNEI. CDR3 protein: CASKGPGGVAGETDTQYF. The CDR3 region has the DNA TGTGCCAGCAAAGGCCCCGGGGGTGTGGCGGGAGAAACAGATACGCAGTATTTT.

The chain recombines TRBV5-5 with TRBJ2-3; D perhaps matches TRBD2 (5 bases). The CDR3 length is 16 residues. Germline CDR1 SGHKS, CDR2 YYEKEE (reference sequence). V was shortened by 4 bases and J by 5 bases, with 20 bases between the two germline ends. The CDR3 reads CASSPSARDGLDTQYF. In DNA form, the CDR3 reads TGTGCCAGCAGCCCTTCTGCGAGGGATGGGCTAGATACGCAGTATTTT. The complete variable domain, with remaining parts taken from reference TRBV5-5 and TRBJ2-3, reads DAGVTQSPTHLIKTRGQQVTLRCSPISGHKSVSWYQQVLGQGPQFIFQYYEKEERGRGNFPDRFSARQFPNYSSELNVNALLLGDSALYLCASSPSARDGLDTQYFGPGTRLTVL.

CDR3 in amino acids: CSARDGRMNTEAFF. The CDR3 bases are TGCAGTGCTAGAGATGGCAGAATGAACACTGAAGCTTTCTTT. The chain carries TRBV20-1 and TRBJ1-1; D ambiguous. Per the germline V gene, CDR1 is DFQATT and CDR2 is SNEGSKA (reference sequence). Deletions cut 0 bases from V and 0 bases from J, with 8 bases between. The CDR3 is made up of 14 amino acids.

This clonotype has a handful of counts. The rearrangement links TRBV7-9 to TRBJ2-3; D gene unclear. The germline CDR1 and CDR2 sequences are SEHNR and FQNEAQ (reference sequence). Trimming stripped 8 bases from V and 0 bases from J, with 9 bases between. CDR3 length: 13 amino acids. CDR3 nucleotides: TGTGCCAGCCGACCCGCGAGCACAGATACGCAGTATTTT. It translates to CASRPASTDTQYF.

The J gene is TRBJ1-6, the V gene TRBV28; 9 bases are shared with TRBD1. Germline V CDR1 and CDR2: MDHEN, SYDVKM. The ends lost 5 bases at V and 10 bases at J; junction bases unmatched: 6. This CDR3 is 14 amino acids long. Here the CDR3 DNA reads TGTGCCAGCAGTCCCGGGACAGGGCACTCACCCCTCCACTTT. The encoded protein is CASSPGTGHSPLHF.

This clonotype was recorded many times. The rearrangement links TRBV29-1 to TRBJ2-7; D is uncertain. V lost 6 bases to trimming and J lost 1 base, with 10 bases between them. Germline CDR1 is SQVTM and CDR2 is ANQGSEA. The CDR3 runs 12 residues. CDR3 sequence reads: CSVAKDSYEQYF. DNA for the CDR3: TGCAGCGTCGCTAAGGATTCCTACGAGCAGTACTTC.

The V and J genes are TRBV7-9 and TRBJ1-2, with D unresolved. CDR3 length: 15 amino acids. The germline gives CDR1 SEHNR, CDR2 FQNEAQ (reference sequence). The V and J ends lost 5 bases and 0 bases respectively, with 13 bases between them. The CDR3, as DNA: TGTGCCAGCAGCGAGAGGGTGTTAGCTAACTATGGCTACACCTTC. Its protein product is CASSERVLANYGYTF.